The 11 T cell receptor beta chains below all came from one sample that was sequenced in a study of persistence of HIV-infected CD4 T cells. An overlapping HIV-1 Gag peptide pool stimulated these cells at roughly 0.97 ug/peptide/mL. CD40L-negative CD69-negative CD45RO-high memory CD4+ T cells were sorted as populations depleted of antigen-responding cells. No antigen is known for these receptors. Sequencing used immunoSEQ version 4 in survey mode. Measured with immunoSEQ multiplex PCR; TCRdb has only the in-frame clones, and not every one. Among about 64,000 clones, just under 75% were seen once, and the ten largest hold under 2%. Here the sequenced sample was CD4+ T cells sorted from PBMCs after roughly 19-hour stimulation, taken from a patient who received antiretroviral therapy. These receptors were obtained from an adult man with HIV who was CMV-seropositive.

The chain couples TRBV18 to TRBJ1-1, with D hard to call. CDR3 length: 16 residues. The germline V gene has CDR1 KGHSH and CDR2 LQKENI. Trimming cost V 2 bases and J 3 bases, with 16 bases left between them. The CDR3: CASSPTLLEKDTEAFF. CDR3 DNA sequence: TGTGCCAGCTCACCAACCCTTCTGGAGAAGGACACTGAAGCTTTCTTT.

The CDR3 here is CASSPPIGGETGELFF. For the CDR3, the DNA is TGTGCCAGCTCACCACCTATTGGGGGAGAAACCGGGGAGCTGTTTTTT. The J gene is TRBJ2-2, the V gene TRBV18, with D perhaps TRBD1 or TRBD2 (5 bases each). V was cut by 0 bases and J by 5 bases, with 13 bases left in between. Germline values: CDR1 KGHSH, CDR2 LQKENI. This CDR3 has 16 amino acids.

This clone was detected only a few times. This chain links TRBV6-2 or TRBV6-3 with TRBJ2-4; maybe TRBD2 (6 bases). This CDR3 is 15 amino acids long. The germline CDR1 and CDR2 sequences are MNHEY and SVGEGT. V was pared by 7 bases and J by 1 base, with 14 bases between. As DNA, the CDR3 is TGTGCCAGCACCCCCGGGGGTACGGCCAAAAACATTCAGTACTTC. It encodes CASTPGGTAKNIQYF.

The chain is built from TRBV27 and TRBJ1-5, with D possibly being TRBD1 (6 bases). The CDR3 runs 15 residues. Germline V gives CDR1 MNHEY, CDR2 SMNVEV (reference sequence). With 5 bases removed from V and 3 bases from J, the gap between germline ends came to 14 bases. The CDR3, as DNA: TGTGCCAGCAGTCCCCCGGGGGCTTTCAATCAGCCCCAGCATTTT. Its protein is CASSPPGAFNQPQHF.

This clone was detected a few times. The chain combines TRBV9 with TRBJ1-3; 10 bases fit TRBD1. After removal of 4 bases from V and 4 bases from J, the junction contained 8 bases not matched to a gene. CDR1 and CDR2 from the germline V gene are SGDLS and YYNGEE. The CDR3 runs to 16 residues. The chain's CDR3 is CASSTGTGVAGNTIYF. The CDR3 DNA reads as TGTGCCAGCAGCACAGGGACAGGGGTGGCGGGAAACACCATATATTTT.

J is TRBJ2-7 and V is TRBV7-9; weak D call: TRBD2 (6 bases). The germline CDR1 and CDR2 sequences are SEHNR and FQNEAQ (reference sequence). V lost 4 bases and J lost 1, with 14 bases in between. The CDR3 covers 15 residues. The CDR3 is CASSWGGALSYEQYF. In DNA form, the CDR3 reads TGTGCCAGCAGCTGGGGCGGGGCCCTATCCTACGAGCAGTACTTC.

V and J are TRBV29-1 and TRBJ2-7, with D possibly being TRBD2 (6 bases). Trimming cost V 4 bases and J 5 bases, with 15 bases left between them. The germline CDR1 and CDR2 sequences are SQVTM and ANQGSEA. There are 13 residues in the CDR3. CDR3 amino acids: CSVVKGTADEQYF. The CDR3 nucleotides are TGCAGCGTTGTCAAAGGGACTGCCGACGAGCAGTACTTC.

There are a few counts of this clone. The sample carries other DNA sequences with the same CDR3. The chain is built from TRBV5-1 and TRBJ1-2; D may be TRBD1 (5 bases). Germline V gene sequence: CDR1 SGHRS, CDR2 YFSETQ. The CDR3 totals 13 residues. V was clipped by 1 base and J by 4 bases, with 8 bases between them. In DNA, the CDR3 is TGCGCCAGCAGCTTGCCGGGGGGCTATGGCTACACCTTC. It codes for CASSLPGGYGYTF.

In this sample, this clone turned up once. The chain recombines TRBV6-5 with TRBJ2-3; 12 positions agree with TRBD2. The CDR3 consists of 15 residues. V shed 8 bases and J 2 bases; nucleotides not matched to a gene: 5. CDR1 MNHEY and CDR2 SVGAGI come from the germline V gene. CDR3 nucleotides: TGTGCCAGCCATCTAGCGGGGGGGTACACAGATACGCAGTATTTT. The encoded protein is CASHLAGGYTDTQYF.

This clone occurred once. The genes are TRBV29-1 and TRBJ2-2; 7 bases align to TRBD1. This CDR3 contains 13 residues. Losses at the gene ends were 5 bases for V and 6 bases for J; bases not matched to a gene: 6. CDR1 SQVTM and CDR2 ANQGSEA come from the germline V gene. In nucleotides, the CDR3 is TGCAGCGTTTCACAGGGGTATGCCGGGGAGCTGTTTTTT. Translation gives CSVSQGYAGELFF.

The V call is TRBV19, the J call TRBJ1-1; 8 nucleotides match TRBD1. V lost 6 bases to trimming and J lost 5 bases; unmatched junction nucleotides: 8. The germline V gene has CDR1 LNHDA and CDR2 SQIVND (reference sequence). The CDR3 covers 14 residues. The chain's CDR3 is CASRLTGEGTEAFF. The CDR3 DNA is TGTGCCAGTAGATTGACAGGGGAGGGAACTGAAGCTTTCTTT.